What follows describes a single T cell receptor (beta chain). Looked up from germline, CDR1 is SGHNT and CDR2 is YENEEA. V gave up 3 bases and J gave up 6 bases, with 14 bases separating them. The CDR3 extends over 14 amino acids. The data were obtained in a study of T cell changes during pregnancy in multiple sclerosis. TCRdb's copy holds only in-frame clones and misses some; the assay was immunoSEQ multiplex PCR. The sample consists of under 70,000 clones, roughly nine tenths of them appearing once. The rearrangement joins TRBV11-3 to TRBJ1-1; D perhaps matches TRBD1 (6 bases). This TCR derives from a female donor in good health, enrolled as a control in a pregnancy study. The starting material was peripheral blood, obtained in the third trimester of pregnancy. This CDR3 is CASSLTRGGPEAFF. The CDR3 DNA sequence: TGTGCCAGCAGCTTGACGAGGGGGGGACCTGAAGCTTTCTTT. Full variable domain (outside the CDR3, taken from reference TRBV11-3 and TRBJ1-1): EAGVVQSPRYKIIEKKQPVAFWCNPISGHNTLYWYLQNLGQGPELLIRYENEEAVDDSQLPKDRFSAERLKGVDSTLKIQPAELGDSAVYLCASSLTRGGPEAFFGQGTRLTVV.